Each of the 32 T cell receptor beta chains below was sequenced from the same sample in a study of OX40 agonist ivuxolimab in advanced cancers. TCRdb keeps only in-frame clones here, not all; method: immunoSEQ multiplex PCR. The sample records around 26,000 clones, 65% to 80% being singletons. This specimen consisted of CD4+ or CD8+ T cells sorted from blood, obtained in a trial of the OX40 agonist ivuxolimab. These receptors came from an adult with an advanced solid tumor such as melanoma, head and neck, liver or kidney cancer.

This clone is labeled medium-sized. Compared with germline, one end of the junction differs, possibly owing to a read error. The chain combines TRBV6-1 with TRBJ1-1, with D hard to call. This CDR3 region has 13 residues. The V gene's germline CDR1 is MNHNS and CDR2 SASEGT. The CDR3 sequence: CASSATGNSEAFF. Here the CDR3 DNA reads TGTGCCAGCAGTGCCACCGGGAACAGTGAAGCTTTCTTT.

The rearrangement joins TRBV4-3 to TRBJ2-4, with 8 bases fitting TRBD2. The ends lost 0 bases at V and 8 bases at J; junction bases unmatched: 9. The CDR3 totals 16 residues. The germline V gene encodes CDR1 LGHNA and CDR2 YSLEER. This chain's CDR3 is CASSQEAGGGVDIQYF. The CDR3, as DNA: TGCGCCAGCAGCCAAGAGGCGGGGGGCGGAGTGGACATTCAGTACTTC.

This clone was detected a few times. This rearrangement joins TRBV7-9 to TRBJ2-1, with D tentatively TRBD2 (6 bases). This CDR3 is 14 amino acids long. Deletions cut 3 bases from V and 9 bases from J, with 15 bases between. Germline CDR1 SEHNR, CDR2 FQNEAQ (reference sequence). The CDR3 region has the DNA TGTGCCAGCAGCTTCGGGTTGGGGGAGGCTGAGCAGTTCTTC. It translates to CASSFGLGEAEQFF.

This clone was seen a few times. The genes are TRBV5-6 and TRBJ2-7, with D possibly matching TRBD2 (6 bases). From germline, CDR1 is SGHDT and CDR2 YYEEEE. V was clipped by 6 bases and J by 3 bases, with 19 bases between them. The CDR3 is 15 amino acids. CDR3 amino acids: CASTLEMGLNYEQYF. CDR3 in DNA: TGTGCCAGCACTCTGGAGATGGGACTTAACTACGAGCAGTACTTC. Full variable domain (missing parts from reference TRBV5-6 and TRBJ2-7): DAGVTQSPTHLIKTRGQQVTLRCSPKSGHDTVSWYQQALGQGPQFIFQYYEEEERQRGNFPDRFSGHQFPNYSSELNVNALLLGDSALYLCASTLEMGLNYEQYFGPGTRLTVT.

This clone was counted a single time. J is TRBJ1-1 and V is TRBV7-9; TRBD1 might be the D (5 bases). This CDR3 has 15 residues. CDR1 and CDR2 (germline): SEHNR, FQNEAQ (reference sequence). V was cut by 0 bases and J by 5 bases, with 13 bases left in between. The CDR3 spells CASSLAQGPRTEAFF. CDR3 bases: TGTGCCAGCAGCTTAGCGCAGGGACCCCGGACTGAAGCTTTCTTT. The full variable domain, its missing parts supplied by reference TRBV7-9 and TRBJ1-1, is DTGVSQNPRHKITKRGQNVTFRCDPISEHNRLYWYRQTLGQGPEFLTYFQNEAQLEKSRLLSDRFSAERPKGSFSTLEIQRTEQGDSAMYLCASSLAQGPRTEAFFGQGTRLTVV.

This clone was picked up a small number of times. This chain links TRBV19 with TRBJ1-6; TRBD1 agrees at 9 bases. V trimming: 8 bases; J trimming: 6 bases; junction bases outside the gene matches: 8. The CDR3 loop spans 15 amino acids. Germline V gene sequence: CDR1 LNHDA, CDR2 SQIVND (reference sequence). The CDR3 region is CASGPSGQGNSPLHF. The CDR3 nucleotides read TGTGCCAGTGGCCCTTCGGGACAGGGTAATTCACCCCTCCACTTT.

The chain uses TRBV4-3 and TRBJ1-4; D is perhaps TRBD1 (5 bases). V was shortened by 0 bases and J by 8 bases, with 25 bases between the two germline ends. Germline V gene data show CDR1 as LGHNA and CDR2 as YSLEER. The CDR3 loop spans 19 amino acids. The CDR3 DNA reads TGCGCCAGCAGCCAAGATAATGGCAGGGTAACAAGTTTCGGAGAAAAACTGTTTTTT. This translates into CASSQDNGRVTSFGEKLFF.

The chain carries TRBV9 and TRBJ2-7; TRBD2 is a possible D gene (6 bases). The germline gives CDR1 SGDLS, CDR2 YYNGEE. With 0 bases removed from V and 0 bases from J, the gap between germline ends came to 13 bases. The CDR3 sequence is 16 residues long. The CDR3 DNA sequence: TGTGCCAGCAGCGTAGACCCCGACGGGAGCTCCTACGAGCAGTACTTC. This sequence encodes CASSVDPDGSSYEQYF.

This clone was detected only once. V usage is TRBV7-9 and J usage is TRBJ2-5; D is possibly TRBD2 (6 bases). With 7 bases removed from V and 4 bases from J, the gap between germline ends came to 13 bases. The CDR3 is 13 amino acids. Germline CDR1 SEHNR, CDR2 FQNEAQ (reference sequence). CDR3 region: CASIVQEGETQYF. The CDR3 nucleotides are TGTGCCAGCATCGTACAGGAGGGAGAGACCCAGTACTTC.

The V call is TRBV2, the J call TRBJ1-1; unclear D gene. The CDR3 has 16 residues. Germline values: CDR1 SNHLY, CDR2 FYNNEI. V lost 6 bases and J lost 0, with 17 bases in between. The chain's CDR3 is CASSLTGSLMNTEAFF. DNA for the CDR3: TGTGCCAGCAGCTTAACCGGATCTCTCATGAACACTGAAGCTTTCTTT. The whole variable domain, filled in from reference TRBV2 and TRBJ1-1, reads EPEVTQTPSHQVTQMGQEVILRCVPISNHLYFYWYRQILGQKVEFLVSFYNNEISEKSEIFDDQFSVERPDGSNFTLKIRSTKLEDSAMYFCASSLTGSLMNTEAFFGQGTRLTVV.

This clone was counted a few times. The chain is built from TRBV19 and TRBJ2-1, with D unresolved. This CDR3 spans 15 amino acids. V gave up 4 bases and J gave up 2 bases, with 12 bases separating them. Germline values: CDR1 LNHDA, CDR2 SQIVND (reference sequence). In DNA form, the CDR3 reads TGTGCCAGTAGTACCGACGTAGACCCCTACAATGAGCAGTTCTTC. Amino acids: CASSTDVDPYNEQFF. The complete variable domain, with remaining parts taken from reference TRBV19 and TRBJ2-1, reads DGGITQSPKYLFRKEGQNVTLSCEQNLNHDAMYWYRQDPGQGLRLIYYSQIVNDFQKGDIAEGYSVSREKKESFPLTVTSAQKNPTAFYLCASSTDVDPYNEQFFGPGTRLTVL.

This sequence joins TRBV6-5 and TRBJ2-7; 12 positions agree with TRBD1. V was clipped by 5 bases and J by 5 bases; unmatched bases: 4. This CDR3 region has 14 residues. Germline lookup yields CDR1 MNHEY and CDR2 SVGAGI. The CDR3 DNA reads as TGTGCCAGCAGTCCCGGGACAGGGGGCGACGAGCAGTACTTC. This codes for CASSPGTGGDEQYF.

The chain employs TRBV9 and TRBJ2-2; D remains unclear. V shed 0 bases and J shed 1 base, with 4 bases lying between them. CDR1 SGDLS and CDR2 YYNGEE come from the germline V gene. This CDR3 has 14 amino acids. CDR3 region: CASSVEGNTGELFF. The CDR3 DNA reads as TGTGCCAGCAGCGTAGAAGGGAACACCGGGGAGCTGTTTTTT.

This chain links TRBV7-2 with TRBJ2-7; D may be TRBD1 (5 bases). Germline values: CDR1 SGHTA, CDR2 FQGNSA. Trimming removed 6 bases at V and 2 bases at J, with 8 bases between. This CDR3 has 12 residues. The chain's CDR3 is CASSRQTYEQYF. CDR3 DNA sequence: TGTGCCAGCAGTCGACAGACCTACGAGCAGTACTTC. The entire variable domain, with the rest obtained from reference TRBV7-2 and TRBJ2-7, is as follows: GAGVSQSPSNKVTEKGKDVELRCDPISGHTALYWYRQSLGQGLEFLIYFQGNSAPDKSGLPSDRFSAERTGGSVSTLTIQRTQQEDSAVYLCASSRQTYEQYFGPGTRLTVT.

The chain uses TRBV6-5 and TRBJ2-7; D is perhaps TRBD1 (6 bases). CDR1 and CDR2 (germline): MNHEY, SVGAGI. This CDR3 comprises 12 residues. V gave up 2 bases and J gave up 7 bases, with 9 bases separating them. This CDR3 is CASSYGRGEQYF. DNA for the CDR3: TGTGCCAGCAGTTACGGTAGGGGGGAGCAGTACTTC.

The rearrangement joins TRBV7-9 to TRBJ1-1; perhaps TRBD1 as D (5 bases). The germline V gene encodes CDR1 SEHNR and CDR2 FQNEAQ (reference sequence). The CDR3 sequence is 14 residues long. V was pared by 2 bases and J by 1 base, with 8 bases between. CDR3 in amino acids: CASSLTGPNTEAFF. The CDR3 nucleotides are TGTGCCAGCAGCTTAACGGGACCGAACACTGAAGCTTTCTTT.

This chain links TRBV5-6 with TRBJ1-4; tentative D call: TRBD1 (5 bases). CDR3 size: 14 residues. V was pared by 2 bases and J by 8 bases, with 13 bases between. Germline-derived CDR1 and CDR2 are SGHDT and YYEEEE. CDR3 bases: TGTGCCAGCAGCTTCTCCAGGGCGGAGGAAAAACTGTTTTTT. This codes for CASSFSRAEEKLFF.

The table lists this clone with a few counts. The rearrangement uses TRBV4-1 and TRBJ2-7, with 7 bases that match TRBD2. With V trimmed by 0 bases and J by 6 bases, 8 bases remained unmatched. Germline CDR1 is MGHRA and CDR2 is YSYEKL. The CDR3 consists of 15 residues. CDR3 nucleotides: TGCGCCAGCAGCCAAGACCGGGGGGAGGCGCGCGAGCAGTACTTC. It specifies CASSQDRGEAREQYF.

The rearrangement joins TRBV19 to TRBJ2-3, with 8 positions matching TRBD2. Germline V gives CDR1 LNHDA, CDR2 SQIVND (reference sequence). The CDR3 extends over 18 amino acids. V gave up 3 bases and J gave up 4 bases; unmatched junction bases: 15. CDR3 sequence reads: CASSIAGGSGAFPDTQYF. In DNA form, the CDR3 reads TGTGCCAGTAGTATTGCGGGGGGAAGCGGGGCTTTCCCAGATACGCAGTATTTT.

The genes are TRBV5-8 and TRBJ2-1; D gene ambiguous. V lost 1 base and J 7 bases, leaving 12 bases between the germline ends. CDR1 SGHTS and CDR2 YDEGEE come from the germline V gene. CDR3 length equals 14 residues. CDR3 residues: CASSLMAAKNEQFF. The CDR3 coding sequence is TGTGCCAGCAGCTTGATGGCGGCGAAGAATGAGCAGTTCTTC.

The V call is TRBV19, the J call TRBJ1-6, with TRBD1 identical over 10 bases. Germline V gene data show CDR1 as LNHDA and CDR2 as SQIVND (reference sequence). The CDR3 is made up of 13 amino acids. Losses at the gene ends were 10 bases for V and 10 bases for J; bases not matched to a gene: 7. The CDR3 spells CATAGTGVSPLHF. CDR3 sequence (DNA): TGTGCCACCGCCGGGACAGGGGTCTCACCCCTCCACTTT.

The chain links TRBV19 to TRBJ1-5; possible D gene TRBD1, 5 bases. V was trimmed by 7 bases and J by 12 bases, leaving 16 bases between them. Germline loops: CDR1 LNHDA, CDR2 SQIVND (reference sequence). The CDR3 length is 12 residues. This CDR3 is CASTWGGSDQHF. CDR3 DNA sequence: TGTGCCAGTACATGGGGGGGGTCAGACCAGCATTTT.

Remarks on this clone: At one boundary the junction diverges from the germline segment, which might be a read error. This CDR3 is also generated by other DNA sequences in the sample. The chain carries TRBV10-3 and TRBJ1-2; D is ambiguous. Germline assignment: CDR1 ENHRY and CDR2 SYGVKD. The CDR3 covers 12 residues. The CDR3: CAISESDYGYTF. In DNA form, the CDR3 reads TGTGCCATCAGCGAGTCTGACTATGGCTACACCTTC.

V gene TRBV10-2 combines with J gene TRBJ2-7; possibly TRBD2 for D (5 bases). Per germline, CDR1 WSHSY and CDR2 SAAADI. The V and J ends lost 7 bases and 4 bases respectively, with 11 bases between them. CDR3 size: 12 residues. The CDR3 DNA follows: TGCGCCAGCACGACTGAGGGTTACGAGCAGTACTTC. Translation gives CASTTEGYEQYF.

V gene TRBV29-1 combines with J gene TRBJ2-1; a weak D match, TRBD2 (6 bases). The CDR3 sequence is 14 residues long. V lost 3 bases and J lost 6, with 15 bases in between. Germline V CDR1 and CDR2: SQVTM, ANQGSEA. CDR3: CSVEGLLGVNEQFF. The CDR3 DNA reads TGCAGCGTTGAGGGACTCCTGGGGGTCAATGAGCAGTTCTTC.

The rearrangement joins TRBV19 to TRBJ2-1; D remains ambiguous. Trimming stripped 7 bases from V and 6 bases from J, with 22 bases between. Germline CDR1 is LNHDA and CDR2 is SQIVND (reference sequence). CDR3 length: 16 amino acids. This chain's CDR3 is CASNSIGNPLSNEQFF. The CDR3 DNA sequence: TGTGCCAGTAATTCTATTGGGAACCCTCTGAGCAATGAGCAGTTCTTC.

The rearrangement joins TRBV6-5 to TRBJ1-3; D remains unclear. V was cut by 2 bases and J by 3 bases, with 5 bases left in between. The CDR3 consists of 13 residues. From germline, CDR1 is MNHEY and CDR2 SVGAGI. CDR3 sequence: CASSYGHGNTIYF. Here the CDR3 DNA reads TGTGCCAGCAGTTACGGGCATGGAAACACCATATATTTT.

V and J are TRBV29-1 and TRBJ2-7, with 10 positions matching TRBD1. J was trimmed by 4 bases and V by 6 bases; bases with no gene match: 3. The CDR3 is made up of 12 amino acids. CDR1 and CDR2 from the germline V gene are SQVTM and ANQGSEA. CDR3 in amino acids: CSVAGQGYEQYF. As DNA, the CDR3 is TGCAGCGTGGCGGGACAGGGGTACGAGCAGTACTTC.

In its sample, this clone was seen a few times. The V and J genes are TRBV9 and TRBJ1-1, with D uncertain. The CDR3 extends over 15 amino acids. Germline values: CDR1 SGDLS, CDR2 YYNGEE. V was cut by 0 bases and J by 1 base, with 10 bases left in between. For the CDR3, the DNA is TGTGCCAGCAGCGTAGTAAGGGATTCGAACACTGAAGCTTTCTTT. It translates to CASSVVRDSNTEAFF.

The chain has TRBV4-3 and TRBJ1-2; D is unclear. The germline CDR1 and CDR2 sequences are LGHNA and YSLEER. Trimming removed 2 bases from V and 0 bases from J, with 16 bases in between. The CDR3 covers 17 residues. In nucleotides, the CDR3 is TGCGCCAGCAGCCAAAGTATACTCGCAACTGCTAACTATGGCTACACCTTC. Its protein is CASSQSILATANYGYTF.

V gene TRBV5-1 combines with J gene TRBJ1-4, with TRBD1 identical over 8 bases. From germline, CDR1 is SGHRS and CDR2 YFSETQ. The CDR3 is made up of 15 amino acids. V dropped 4 bases and J dropped 2; count of bases not matched to a gene: 4. Here the CDR3 DNA reads TGCGCCAGCAGCGTAGGGACAGGTACTAATGAAAAACTGTTTTTT. Its protein is CASSVGTGTNEKLFF.

The rearrangement links TRBV6-5 to TRBJ2-7, with unresolved D. CDR1 and CDR2 (germline): MNHEY, SVGAGI. The CDR3 has 11 residues. The V gene lost 5 bases and the J gene lost 3 bases, with 5 bases spanning the gap. The CDR3 DNA sequence: TGTGCCAGCAGTGGAGTCTACGAGCAGTACTTC. It encodes CASSGVYEQYF.